The 15 T cell receptor beta chains below all came from one sample that was sequenced in a study of cytomegalovirus exposure and HLA in healthy donors. It was with 60 Vbeta and 13 Jbeta primers that the PCR ran. The assay was immunoSEQ multiplex PCR, and TCRdb's table has in-frame clones only and misses some. There are roughly 170,000 clones in the sample; around 83% occur only once, and 1.5% to 2% lies in the top ten. Material: PBMCs. Source of these receptors: a man between 45 and 60 years old in good health and CMV-seronegative.

J is TRBJ1-2 and V is TRBV4-3; TRBD1 matches 9 bases. The CDR3 has 15 amino acids. J gave up 2 bases and V 5 bases, and 6 bases lay outside the gene matches. Germline values: CDR1 LGHNA, CDR2 YSLEER. This CDR3 reads CASSYYRGQNYGYTF. For the CDR3, the DNA is TGCGCCAGCAGCTACTACAGGGGGCAGAACTATGGCTACACCTTC.

The chain joins TRBV7-2 to TRBJ1-2; a possible D gene is TRBD1 (5 bases). The CDR3 runs 13 residues. Trimming shortened V by 5 bases and J by 4 bases, and 11 bases separated the two germline ends. Germline CDR1 and CDR2: SGHTA and FQGNSA. CDR3 protein: CASSLLGVYGYTF. CDR3 nucleotides: TGTGCCAGCAGCCTCTTAGGGGTCTATGGCTACACCTTC.

The chain links TRBV18 to TRBJ1-4; 8 nucleotides align to TRBD1. V trimming: 3 bases; J trimming: 7 bases; junction bases outside the gene matches: 7. The germline V gene has CDR1 KGHSH and CDR2 LQKENI. The CDR3 is 15 amino acids. The DNA of the CDR3 is TGTGCCAGCTCACCGCAGGGGGCTGACGTTGAAAAACTGTTTTTT. This translates into CASSPQGADVEKLFF.

The V call is TRBV7-2, the J call TRBJ2-6, with 9 nucleotides matching TRBD1. The junction had 4 bases not matched to a gene; V was cut back by 4 bases and J by 3 bases. The CDR3 extends over 16 amino acids. CDR1 is SGHTA and CDR2 is FQGNSA in the germline V gene. CDR3: CASSSNRGRGANVLTF. The CDR3 DNA reads as TGTGCCAGCAGCTCTAACAGGGGGCGTGGGGCCAACGTCCTGACTTTC.

The V and J genes are TRBV19 and TRBJ2-7; possibly TRBD2 for D (6 bases). The V gene's germline CDR1 is LNHDA and CDR2 SQIVND (reference sequence). V lost 4 bases and J lost 3, with 16 bases in between. The CDR3 totals 15 residues. The CDR3 loop is CASSTGTLMHYEQYF. The CDR3 coding sequence is TGTGCCAGTAGTACCGGGACTTTGATGCACTACGAGCAGTACTTC.

The rearrangement uses TRBV28 and TRBJ2-5; tentative D call: TRBD1 (5 bases). Germline V gene sequence: CDR1 MDHEN, CDR2 SYDVKM. The CDR3 spans 17 residues. The V end lost 8 bases, the J end lost 0 bases, and 22 bases lay between the germline ends. The CDR3 DNA reads as TGTGCCAGCTCCGCAGTTTTGGGCTCCAGGGACCAAGAGACCCAGTACTTC. Translated: CASSAVLGSRDQETQYF.

V and J are TRBV6-1 and TRBJ2-7; the match to TRBD2 covers 11 bases. Per the germline V gene, CDR1 is MNHNS and CDR2 is SASEGT. The CDR3 is 16 residues long. Losses at the gene ends were 4 bases for V and 0 bases for J; bases not matched to a gene: 5. This chain's CDR3 is CASSGEGLAASYEQYF. The CDR3 DNA follows: TGTGCCAGCAGTGGGGAGGGACTAGCGGCCTCCTACGAGCAGTACTTC.

This clone has just a few counts. This sequence joins TRBV10-3 and TRBJ2-2, with TRBD1 matching 9 bases. Per the germline V gene, CDR1 is ENHRY and CDR2 is SYGVKD. V shed 9 bases and J 6 bases; nucleotides not matched to a gene: 5. CDR3 length equals 13 residues. CDR3 residues: CAMAGTGSGELFF. The CDR3 bases are TGTGCCATGGCCGGGACAGGGTCCGGGGAGCTGTTTTTT.

This clone was seen a few times. V gene TRBV10-1 combines with J gene TRBJ1-1, with 8 bases identical to TRBD1. Losses at the gene ends were 0 bases for V and 1 base for J; bases not matched to a gene: 4. This CDR3 contains 16 residues. The germline V gene encodes CDR1 WNHNN and CDR2 SYGVQD (reference sequence). The CDR3 sequence: CASSESCGTGNTEAFF. The CDR3 bases are TGCGCCAGCAGTGAGTCGTGTGGGACAGGGAACACTGAAGCTTTCTTT.

The V and J genes are TRBV7-6 and TRBJ2-1; 11 bases map to TRBD2. From germline, CDR1 is SGHVS and CDR2 FNYEAQ. This CDR3 has 16 amino acids. Trimming at V came to 7 bases and at J to 6 bases, leaving 11 bases not matched to a gene. CDR3 coding DNA: TGTGCCAGCACCAAACTAGCGGGAGCCGGAGGCAATGAGCAGTTCTTC. Protein product: CASTKLAGAGGNEQFF.

This clone has more than one count but fewer than ten. V usage is TRBV2 and J usage is TRBJ1-5, with a possible D match to TRBD1 (5 bases). Germline CDR1 reads SNHLY; CDR2 reads FYNNEI. With 4 bases removed from V and 2 bases from J, the gap between germline ends came to 12 bases. This CDR3 spans 15 amino acids. In nucleotides, the CDR3 is TGTGCCAGCAGTGGGGAGGGGATGGGCAATCAGCCCCAGCATTTT. This sequence encodes CASSGEGMGNQPQHF.

This chain links TRBV2 with TRBJ1-5; D may be TRBD1 (6 bases). The CDR3 covers 14 residues. Trimming shortened V by 5 bases and J by 3 bases, and 11 bases separated the two germline ends. Germline V gene sequence: CDR1 SNHLY, CDR2 FYNNEI. Written as DNA, the CDR3 is TGTGCCAGCAGTCCCGACAGGAACAATCAGCCCCAGCATTTT. Residues: CASSPDRNNQPQHF.

The chain uses TRBV4-1 and TRBJ1-5; the D is unclear. The germline CDR1 and CDR2 sequences are MGHRA and YSYEKL. This CDR3 is built from 14 residues. Trimming took 0 bases from V and 7 from J, leaving 10 bases between them. CDR3 nucleotides: TGCGCCAGCAGCCAAGAAGAGGGTTGGCAGCCCCAGCATTTT. Its translation is CASSQEEGWQPQHF.

This chain links TRBV7-3 with TRBJ2-3; D might be TRBD2 (6 bases). CDR1 and CDR2 from the germline V gene are SGHTA and FQGTGA. CDR3 size: 15 residues. Trimming stripped 6 bases from V and 4 bases from J, with 17 bases between. The CDR3 nucleotides read TGTGCCAGCAGTACTCTGGGGGGAATCGCAGATACGCAGTATTTT. The encoded protein is CASSTLGGIADTQYF. Complete variable domain (other parts from reference TRBV7-3 and TRBJ2-3): GAGVSQTPSNKVTEKGKYVELRCDPISGHTALYWYRQSLGQGPEFLIYFQGTGAADDSGLPNDRFFAVRPEGSVSTLKIQRTERGDSAVYLCASSTLGGIADTQYFGPGTRLTVL.

The J gene is TRBJ2-3, the V gene TRBV5-4; tentative D call: TRBD1 (6 bases). Germline V gene lookup returns CDR1 SGHNT and CDR2 YYREEE (reference sequence). Deletions cut 4 bases from V and 4 bases from J, with 16 bases between. The CDR3 spans 15 residues. The CDR3 region is CASSTTGKDADTQYF. The CDR3 DNA follows: TGTGCCAGCAGCACCACAGGGAAAGACGCAGATACGCAGTATTTT.